The source of this T cell receptor beta chain is a study of T cells after yellow fever vaccination. Unmatched junction bases numbered 6, after V lost 4 bases and J lost 7 bases. The CDR3 is 14 amino acids. At least ten counts were recorded for this clonotype. Each CDR3 protein is one row after TCRdb ran MiXCR on the 5' RACE reads. The table lists roughly 100,000 distinct CDR3 sequences, more than 7.5% of them singletons. The chain has TRBV12-3 or TRBV12-4 and TRBJ2-4, with 8 nucleotides matching TRBD1. The source of this sequence is a man in his late teens or twenties who received the YFV17D yellow fever vaccine. Source: CD8+ T cells not binding an NS4B(214-222) dextramer, sorted from PBMCs, taken more than 14 days after the first yellow fever vaccination. The CDR3 spells CASSSWTGRNIQYF. The CDR3 DNA reads TGTGCCAGCAGTTCTTGGACAGGGCGGAACATTCAGTACTTC.